The clone carrying this T cell receptor beta chain was counted a few times. As yet, its antigen is unknown. The V gene's germline CDR1 is SEHNR and CDR2 FQNEAQ (reference sequence). The length of the CDR3 is 16 residues. V shed 8 bases and J 7 bases; nucleotides not matched to a gene: 10. This specimen belongs to a study of post-analysis software for immune sequencing data. Study-wide results and caveats: Several TRBV segments were more frequent in patients than controls; TRBV5-6, TRBV5-1 and TRBV20-1 belonged to this group.

Unique-molecular-identifier-tagged TCR beta cDNA libraries were used. Between about 1 and 11 million T cells gave rise to 500,000 to 600,000 cDNA molecules. TCRdb called the PCR reads again in MiXCR, with one record for every CDR3 protein. The table includes a few hundred thousand distinct CDR3 sequences, around 40% detected once. The genes are TRBV7-9 and TRBJ2-1; TRBD2 aligns across 14 bases. The sample consisted of blood. This receptor was taken from a girl aged 10 to 17 with multiple sclerosis. In nucleotides, the CDR3 is TGTGCCAGCGGCTCGGGACTAGCGGGAGTCTGGAATGAGCAGTTCTTC. Translating it yields CASGSGLAGVWNEQFF.